The present T cell receptor (beta chain) was sequenced within a study of control samples from healthy donors and cancer patients. Losses at the gene ends were 3 bases for V and 4 bases for J; bases not matched to a gene: 3. Germline-derived CDR1 and CDR2 are MNHEY and SMNVEV (reference sequence). The length of the CDR3 is 13 residues. Profiling relied on immunoSEQ multiplex PCR, and the TCRdb table lists in-frame clones only, not all of them. Here the sample spans approximately 150,000 clones, 75% to 95% being singletons. The TCR sequence derives from a man aged 30 to 39 in good health. V usage is TRBV27 and J usage is TRBJ2-7; TRBD1 matches 7 bases. The sample was blood. The CDR3 reads CASSLTGQYEQYF. In DNA, the CDR3 is TGTGCCAGCAGTTTGACAGGGCAATACGAGCAGTACTTC.